This T cell receptor (beta chain) was recovered during a study of blood T cell repertoires in COVID-19. In the study overall: Samples of COVID-19 (acute and convalescent) were obtained from the United States, Italy and Spain. Sample material is recorded as cDNA or gDNA derived from T cells, B-cell-depleted T cells, or PBMCs.

Trimming cost V 5 bases and J 8 bases, with 7 bases left between them. Germline assignment: CDR1 SGHTA and CDR2 FQGNSA. This CDR3 spans 11 amino acids. The assay was immunoSEQ multiplex PCR, and TCRdb's table has in-frame clones only and misses some. The table shows under 350,000 clones, with more than 85% occurring only once. The material sequenced was peripheral blood. The receptor was isolated from a man between 65 and 80 years old with acute or convalescent COVID-19. This chain connects TRBV7-2 to TRBJ2-1, with D hard to call. The CDR3 region has the DNA TGTGCCAGCAGCCCTCTCCATGAGCAGTTCTTC. This codes for CASSPLHEQFF.